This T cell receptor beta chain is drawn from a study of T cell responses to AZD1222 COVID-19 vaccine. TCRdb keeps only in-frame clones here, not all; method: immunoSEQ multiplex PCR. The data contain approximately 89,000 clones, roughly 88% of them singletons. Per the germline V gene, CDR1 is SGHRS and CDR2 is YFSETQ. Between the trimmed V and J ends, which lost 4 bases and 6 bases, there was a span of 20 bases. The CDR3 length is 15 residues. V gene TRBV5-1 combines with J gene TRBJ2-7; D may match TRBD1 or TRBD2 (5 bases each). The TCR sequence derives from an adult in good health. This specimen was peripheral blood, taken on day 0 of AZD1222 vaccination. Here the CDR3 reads CASSAPGTPLSEQYF. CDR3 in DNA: TGCGCCAGCAGCGCCCCCGGGACCCCCCTCTCCGAGCAGTACTTC.